This TCR beta chain was sequenced for a study of blood T cell repertoires in COVID-19. V lost 0 bases, J lost 5 bases, and 5 bases lay in between. CDR3 size: 12 residues. Germline V gene data show CDR1 as SGDLS and CDR2 as YYNGEE. The study drew participants aged about 18 to 95 years from some 25 US areas. Libraries were prepared by immunoSEQ multiplex PCR; TCRdb keeps only in-frame clonotypes and omits some of them. The sample includes about 300,000 clones, around 91% of them seen just once. The sequence came from a young woman with acute COVID-19. Sequencing was performed on PBMCs or T cells enriched from blood (not recorded which). The V and J genes are TRBV9 and TRBJ1-2, with D unclear. The CDR3 DNA reads TGTGCCAGCAGCGTAGGAGGTTATGGCTACACCTTC. Protein sequence: CASSVGGYGYTF. The full variable domain, in which reference TRBV9 and TRBJ1-2 provide the parts outside the CDR3, is DSGVTQTPKHLITATGQRVTLRCSPRSGDLSVYWYQQSLDQGLQFLIQYYNGEERAKGNILERFSAQQFPDLHSELNLSSLELGDSALYFCASSVGGYGYTFGSGTRLTVV.